The clone carrying this TCR beta chain was seen only a few times. The antigen is not known. CDR3 size: 16 residues. V was shortened by 1 base and J by 1 base, with 11 bases between the two germline ends. The germline V gene encodes CDR1 LNHDA and CDR2 SQIVND (reference sequence). Assay: immunoSEQ multiplex PCR; the TCRdb copy retains only in-frame clones and omits some. The data hold around 60,000 clones, with about 89% observed a single time. This specimen comes from a study of a mutant IDH1 vaccine in newly diagnosed glioma. In the study overall: Patients got their first vaccination 4-6 weeks after radiotherapy alone, or with temozolomide cycles. The study, taken as a whole, reports: It was approximately 93% of patients that developed vaccine-induced immune responses.

Described time point: week 11, during vaccination. Each dose of the vaccine consisted of 300 ug of mutant IDH1 20-mer peptide, with topical imiquimod. The rearrangement uses TRBV19 and TRBJ1-5, with TRBD1 as a possible D gene (5 bases). The material was PBMCs, obtained from a glioma patient whose treatment included an IDH1 peptide vaccine. This clonotype was obtained from a man aged 35 to 55 with glioma. The CDR3 sequence: CASSIATGWSNQPQHF. The CDR3 nucleotides are TGTGCCAGTAGTATAGCTACAGGTTGGAGCAATCAGCCCCAGCATTTT.